These 28 T cell receptor beta chains originate from one sample sequenced in a study of T cell responses to AZD1222 COVID-19 vaccine. Clones were sequenced by immunoSEQ multiplex PCR, and TCRdb holds only the in-frame ones, with some missing. Of roughly 150,000 clones listed, about 93% are singletons. Sequencing used peripheral blood, obtained on day 0 of AZD1222 vaccination. The receptor source for this set is an adult in good health.

This clone showed up just a few times. V usage is TRBV11-3 and J usage is TRBJ2-7; 8 bases are a match to TRBD1. This CDR3 spans 13 amino acids. Looked up from germline, CDR1 is SGHNT and CDR2 is YENEEA. V lost 3 bases to trimming and J lost 4 bases; unmatched junction nucleotides: 2. CDR3 sequence (DNA): TGTGCCAGCAGCTTGGGACAGGAATACGAGCAGTACTTC. It is translated as CASSLGQEYEQYF.

The rearrangement links TRBV30 to TRBJ1-5; D remains unclear. The V gene lost 2 bases and the J gene lost 9 bases, with 20 bases spanning the gap. Germline V gene data show CDR1 as GTSNPN and CDR2 as SVGIG (reference sequence). CDR3 length equals 15 residues. CDR3 bases: TGTGCCTGGAGTCCCAGAGGGCAGCTACTGACGCCCCAGCATTTT. Its translation: CAWSPRGQLLTPQHF. The variable domain in full, with the rest retrieved from reference TRBV30 and TRBJ1-5, is SQTIHQWPATLVQPVGSPLSLECTVEGTSNPNLYWYRQAAGRGLQLLFYSVGIGQISSEVPQNLSASRPQDRQFILSSKKLLLSDSGFYLCAWSPRGQLLTPQHFGDGTRLSIL.

The V call is TRBV6-6, the J call TRBJ1-5, with D possibly matching TRBD1 (6 bases). CDR1 and CDR2 from the germline V gene are MNHNY and SVGAGI (reference sequence). Trimming pared 3 bases from V and 6 bases from J, leaving 18 bases between. The CDR3 is 16 residues long. The CDR3: CASSYQGYQSFQPQHF. The CDR3 bases are TGTGCCAGCAGTTATCAGGGGTACCAAAGTTTTCAGCCCCAGCATTTT.

The rearrangement uses TRBV11-2 and TRBJ2-2; weak D call: TRBD1 (6 bases). The CDR3 covers 15 residues. Germline-derived CDR1 and CDR2 are SGHAT and FQNNGV. The germline V and J ends were trimmed by 1 base and 4 bases, with 10 bases remaining between them. The CDR3 spells CASSLGGHPTGELFF. In DNA, the CDR3 is TGTGCCAGCAGCTTAGGGGGACACCCCACCGGGGAGCTGTTTTTT.

V gene TRBV6-5 combines with J gene TRBJ1-2, with D unclear. This CDR3 has 13 residues. The V and J ends lost 5 bases and 6 bases respectively, with 13 bases between them. CDR1 is MNHEY, CDR2 SVGAGI, per germline. This chain's CDR3 is CASSKGGRNGYTF. The DNA for the CDR3 is TGTGCCAGCAGTAAGGGAGGTCGGAATGGCTACACCTTC.

The chain recombines TRBV2 with TRBJ2-7; no reliable D call. The V end lost 3 bases, the J end lost 2 bases, and 14 bases lay between the germline ends. There are 15 residues in the CDR3. Germline CDR1 SNHLY, CDR2 FYNNEI. The CDR3: CASSENLGTAYEQYF. CDR3 sequence (DNA): TGTGCCAGCAGTGAGAACCTTGGCACCGCCTACGAGCAGTACTTC.

This chain joins TRBV30 and TRBJ1-4, with a weak D call TRBD1 (5 bases). Deletions cut 7 bases from V and 8 bases from J, with 20 bases between. The germline CDR1 and CDR2 sequences are GTSNPN and SVGIG (reference sequence). This CDR3 contains 14 residues. The CDR3 nucleotides read TGTGCCTATAGGGAGGGGACCCTGCCCGAAAAACTGTTTTTT. The encoded protein is CAYREGTLPEKLFF.

Relative to its sample, this clone is medium-sized. This chain links TRBV6-6 with TRBJ1-6; D unresolved. Germline CDR1 and CDR2: MNHNY and SVGAGI (reference sequence). This CDR3 has 14 amino acids. The V end lost 7 bases, the J end lost 9 bases, and 16 bases lay between the germline ends. DNA for the CDR3: TGTGCCAGCACCCACGAGGAGAGGAGTTCACCCCTCCACTTT. It yields the protein CASTHEERSSPLHF.

The genes are TRBV12-5 and TRBJ1-5; possible D gene TRBD1, 6 bases. This CDR3 contains 21 residues. Trimming removed 1 base at V and 3 bases at J, with 28 bases between. Germline V gene data show CDR1 as LGHNT and CDR2 as FRNRAP. CDR3 sequence reads: CASGLGRDISGDWGINQPQHF. The CDR3 nucleotides are TGTGCTAGTGGTTTGGGAAGGGACATATCTGGGGACTGGGGCATCAATCAGCCCCAGCATTTT.

V and J are TRBV3-1 (or the pseudogene TRBV3-2) and TRBJ2-5, with 10 bases that match TRBD2. The CDR3 is 17 amino acids. The V gene end was trimmed by 3 bases and the J gene end by 7 bases; junction bases not matched to a gene: 14. Germline values: CDR1 LGHDT, CDR2 YNNKEL (reference sequence). DNA of the CDR3: TGTGCCAGCAGCCAGGGGCTAGCGGGGGCTCCGTTAGGGACCCAGTACTTC. It specifies CASSQGLAGAPLGTQYF.

CDR3 DNA: TGTGCCAGCTCGCAAAACAGGGGCTATCAGCCCCAGCATTTT. Its translation is CASSQNRGYQPQHF. The V gene is TRBV18, the J gene TRBJ1-5; 7 bases are shared with TRBD1. The CDR3 length is 14 residues. Per germline, CDR1 KGHSH and CDR2 LQKENI. J lost 5 bases, V lost 6 bases, and 7 bases had no gene match. Variable domain in full (rest from reference TRBV18 and TRBJ1-5): NAGVMQNPRHLVRRRGQEARLRCSPMKGHSHVYWYRQLPEEGLKFMVYLQKENIIDESGMPKERFSAEFPKEGPSILRIQQVVRGDSAAYFCASSQNRGYQPQHFGDGTRLSIL.

This chain uses TRBV5-5 with TRBJ1-3, with D unclear. CDR3 length: 14 residues. Germline assignment: CDR1 SGHKS and CDR2 YYEKEE (reference sequence). Deletions cut 2 bases from V and 0 bases from J, with 6 bases between. In DNA, the CDR3 is TGTGCCAGCAGCTTAGTCGTCTCTGGAAACACCATATATTTT. This translates into CASSLVVSGNTIYF.

The CDR3 loop is CASSSLGEYNEQFF. DNA for the CDR3: TGTGCCAGCAGTTCCCTCGGCGAATACAATGAGCAGTTCTTC. The genes are TRBV6-6 and TRBJ2-1; no definite D call. Trimming took off 4 bases at V and 4 bases at J, with 11 bases between the two ends. The CDR3 loop spans 14 amino acids. CDR1 and CDR2 (germline): MNHNY, SVGAGI (reference sequence).

The DNA for the CDR3 is TGCGCCAGCAGCCAAGAAAAGGGGGCGAACTATGGCTACACCTTC. Encoded protein: CASSQEKGANYGYTF. J is TRBJ1-2 and V is TRBV4-1, with 7 positions matching TRBD1. Germline CDR1 MGHRA, CDR2 YSYEKL. The ends lost 0 bases at V and 2 bases at J; junction bases unmatched: 3. The CDR3 has 15 amino acids.

The gene calls are TRBV6-5 and TRBJ1-1, with D tentatively TRBD1 (5 bases). Germline loops: CDR1 MNHEY, CDR2 SVGAGI. V lost 6 bases, J lost 1 base, and 12 bases lay in between. This CDR3 has 14 residues. The CDR3 sequence: CASSVGHRNTEAFF. As DNA, the CDR3 is TGTGCCAGCAGCGTCGGACATCGGAACACTGAAGCTTTCTTT.

The chain uses TRBV28 and TRBJ2-5; 7 bases fit TRBD1. V lost 4 bases, J lost 0 bases, and 8 bases stayed unmatched. The germline V gene encodes CDR1 MDHEN and CDR2 SYDVKM. The CDR3 covers 16 residues. CDR3 region: CASSSLKTGYQETQYF. DNA of the CDR3: TGTGCCAGCAGTTCCCTAAAGACAGGGTACCAAGAGACCCAGTACTTC.

The chain carries TRBV7-2 and TRBJ1-1; a possible D gene is TRBD1 (5 bases). The V and J ends lost 4 bases and 0 bases respectively, with 6 bases between them. The germline V gene has CDR1 SGHTA and CDR2 FQGNSA. The CDR3 extends over 13 amino acids. The CDR3 nucleotides read TGTGCCAGCAGCTCGACAGTGAACACTGAAGCTTTCTTT. This codes for CASSSTVNTEAFF.

V and J are TRBV3-1 (or the pseudogene TRBV3-2) and TRBJ1-1; D unclear. V was trimmed by 0 bases and J by 0 bases, leaving 5 bases between them. In germline, CDR1 is LGHDT, CDR2 YNNKEL (reference sequence). The CDR3 length is 14 residues. CDR3 in amino acids: CASSQDRLNTEAFF. In nucleotides, the CDR3 is TGTGCCAGCAGCCAAGATCGGCTGAACACTGAAGCTTTCTTT.

In regard to this clone: The sample has other DNA sequences that encode this CDR3 too. This chain uses TRBV18 with TRBJ2-2; D is unclear. This CDR3 is built from 15 residues. CDR1 is KGHSH, CDR2 LQKENI, per germline. Between the trimmed V and J ends, which lost 3 bases and 0 bases, there was a span of 8 bases. Here the CDR3 reads CASSPEGSNTGELFF. CDR3 bases: TGTGCCAGCTCACCTGAAGGATCGAACACCGGGGAGCTGTTTTTT.

The chain joins TRBV30 to TRBJ2-7; 7 bases align to TRBD1. Germline CDR1 reads GTSNPN; CDR2 reads SVGIG (reference sequence). V was clipped by 0 bases and J by 7 bases; unmatched bases: 6. The CDR3 runs to 13 residues. The CDR3 DNA reads TGTGCCTGGAGTGTAAGGGGGCCCGGAGAGCAGTACTTC. Its protein is CAWSVRGPGEQYF.

The rearrangement links TRBV4-3 to TRBJ2-5; D not certain. Germline V gene sequence: CDR1 LGHNA, CDR2 YSLEER. The CDR3 runs to 14 residues. The V and J ends lost 1 base and 3 bases respectively, with 9 bases between them. CDR3 sequence (DNA): TGCGCCAGCAGCCAAGGGGTACAAAAAGAGACCCAGTACTTC. This translates into CASSQGVQKETQYF.

The sample holds a few counts of this clone. The chain combines TRBV30 with TRBJ1-2, with D perhaps matching TRBD1 (5 bases). Germline lookup yields CDR1 GTSNPN and CDR2 SVGIG (reference sequence). The CDR3 loop spans 13 amino acids. V lost 4 bases, J lost 7 bases, and 16 bases lay in between. The CDR3 loop is CAWTRARGRGYTF. The DNA for the CDR3 is TGTGCCTGGACGAGGGCTCGGGGACGTGGCTACACCTTC.

The chain joins TRBV6-6 to TRBJ1-1; 8 nucleotides align to TRBD1. The length of the CDR3 is 15 residues. Trimming took 7 bases from V and 10 from J; bases not matched to a gene: 17. Germline CDR1 and CDR2: MNHNY and SVGAGI (reference sequence). CDR3 in amino acids: CASTPPRGRDGSAFF. Written as DNA, the CDR3 is TGTGCCAGCACTCCGCCCAGGGGGCGAGACGGTTCAGCTTTCTTT.

This sequence joins TRBV19 and TRBJ1-6; D is uncertain. The length of the CDR3 is 12 residues. Germline V gene data show CDR1 as LNHDA and CDR2 as SQIVND (reference sequence). The germline V and J ends were trimmed by 3 bases and 12 bases, with 9 bases remaining between them. CDR3 protein: CASSIPRRPLHF. As DNA, the CDR3 is TGTGCCAGTAGTATTCCCCGCAGACCCCTCCACTTT.

J is TRBJ1-2 and V is TRBV5-1, with 8 positions matching TRBD1. The V segment lost 4 bases and the J segment 2 bases; nucleotides outside the gene matches: 13. Germline lookup yields CDR1 SGHRS and CDR2 YFSETQ. The CDR3 totals 17 residues. CDR3 region: CASSPETGTGINYGYTF. The CDR3 coding sequence is TGCGCCAGCAGCCCTGAAACCGGGACAGGAATCAACTATGGCTACACCTTC. Variable domain in full (rest from reference TRBV5-1 and TRBJ1-2): KAGVTQTPRYLIKTRGQQVTLSCSPISGHRSVSWYQQTPGQGLQFLFEYFSETQRNKGNFPGRFSGRQFSNSRSEMNVSTLELGDSALYLCASSPETGTGINYGYTFGSGTRLTVV.

The gene calls are TRBV6-5 and TRBJ1-1, with unresolved D. The germline gives CDR1 MNHEY, CDR2 SVGAGI. V lost 7 bases, J lost 1 base, and 10 bases lay in between. The CDR3 contains 13 residues. In DNA form, the CDR3 reads TGTGCCAGCAAGCCGGGTAGGAACACTGAAGCTTTCTTT. Encoded protein: CASKPGRNTEAFF.

This sequence joins TRBV7-8 and TRBJ1-4; 10 positions agree with TRBD1. The CDR3 loop spans 19 amino acids. The J segment lost 7 bases and the V segment lost 5 bases, leaving 19 bases of the junction unmatched. In germline, CDR1 is SGHVS, CDR2 FQNEAQ. This chain's CDR3 is CASSVGRTGGLSVGEKLFF. For the CDR3, the DNA is TGTGCCAGCAGCGTAGGACGGACAGGGGGTTTATCGGTGGGTGAAAAACTGTTTTTT. Drawing the rest from reference TRBV7-8 and TRBJ1-4, the complete variable domain is GAGVSQSPRYKVAKRGQDVALRCDPISGHVSLFWYQQALGQGPEFLTYFQNEAQLDKSGLPSDRFFAERPEGSVSTLKIQRTQQEDSAVYLCASSVGRTGGLSVGEKLFFGSGTQLSVL.

The gene calls are TRBV29-1 and TRBJ1-4, with D unresolved. Between the trimmed V and J ends, which lost 2 bases and 6 bases, there was a span of 13 bases. Germline loops: CDR1 SQVTM, CDR2 ANQGSEA. The CDR3 has 14 residues. The CDR3 DNA follows: TGCAGCGTTGAACGGAGAGGTACCGATGAAAAACTGTTTTTT. This codes for CSVERRGTDEKLFF.